A selection of T cell receptor beta chains follows, all from one sample in a study of human T cells and chemical hapten exposure. One entry per CDR3 protein, called by TCRdb with MiXCR from the RACE reads. The table includes tens of thousands of distinct CDR3 sequences, about 8% detected once. Sequenced material: whole blood, taken in connection with sensitization to the hapten diphenylcyclopropenone (DPC). Every receptor here comes from a woman in her forties or fifties with alopecia areata. Some clones in this sample may be carry-over from other donors' samples. Each CDR3 is given with its conserved first and last residue. D genes are given only for firm matches. A clone size is listed for some rows: how often the clone was seen (once, few, many), or a class if it is expanded.

>TRBJ1-1|TRBD1|NA|TRBV28
CASPGQGLNTEAFF
TGTGCCAGCCCCGGACAGGGCCTGAACACTGAAGCTTTCTTT
>TRBJ1-6|TRBD1|few|TRBV5-1
CASSREGASGSPLHF
TGCGCCAGCAGTCGGGAGGGGGCATCAGGATCACCCCTCCACTTT
>TRBJ2-7|NA|NA|TRBV7-9
CASSGRVSSEYEQYF
TGTGCCAGCAGCGGCCGGGTCTCCAGCGAGTACGAGCAGTACTTC
>TRBJ1-5|NA|NA|TRBV29-1
CSVDVIGNQPQHF
TGCAGCGTTGACGTGATTGGCAATCAGCCCCAGCATTTT
>TRBJ2-5|TRBD1|few|TRBV5-1
CASSPRTGRQETQYF
TGCGCCAGCAGCCCACGGACAGGGAGGCAAGAGACCCAGTACTTC
>TRBJ1-2|NA|few|TRBV9
CASSVDTDYGYTF
TGTGCCAGCAGCGTAGACACTGACTATGGCTACACCTTC
>TRBJ1-1|NA|NA|TRBV29-1
CSGFTGFGFTEAFF
TGCAGCGGATTCACAGGGTTTGGGTTCACTGAAGCTTTCTTT
>TRBJ1-5|TRBD1|many|TRBV6-5
CASSYRGGVGQPQHF
TGTGCCAGCAGTTATCGAGGGGGCGTGGGGCAGCCCCAGCATTTT
>TRBJ1-1|NA|NA|TRBV4-2
CASSQDWGGTEAFF
TGTGCCAGCAGCCAAGATTGGGGAGGCACTGAAGCTTTCTTT
>TRBJ2-7|TRBD1|many|TRBV6-5
CASSYHAGGRDEQYF
TGTGCCAGCAGTTACCACGCAGGGGGCAGGGACGAGCAGTACTTC
>TRBJ1-1|TRBD1|NA|TRBV3-1
CASSQDPDRADTEAFF
TGTGCCAGCAGCCAAGATCCGGACAGGGCTGACACTGAAGCTTTCTTT
>TRBJ2-5|NA|NA|TRBV4-1
CASKGGTETQYF
TGCGCCTCCAAAGGGGGTACAGAGACCCAGTACTTC
>TRBJ2-3|TRBD2|NA|TRBV20-1
CSARGKVAGVTDTQYF
TGCAGTGCTAGAGGGAAAGTAGCGGGAGTCACAGATACGCAGTATTTT
>TRBJ2-5|TRBD2|once|TRBV6-2/TRBV6-3
CASSVGGYQETQYF
TGTGCCAGCAGTGTCGGGGGGTACCAAGAGACCCAGTACTTC
>TRBJ1-2|NA|NA|TRBV13
CASSLEQAQEYTF
TGTGCCAGCAGCTTAGAGCAGGCCCAAGAATACACCTTC
>TRBJ1-2|NA|many|TRBV12-3/TRBV12-4
CASNDGLNYGYTF
TGTGCCAGCAACGACGGACTTAACTATGGCTACACCTTC
>TRBJ2-1|TRBD2|few|TRBV27
CASSLSPSGTNEQFF
TGTGCCAGCAGTTTATCCCCTAGCGGGACAAATGAGCAGTTCTTC
>TRBJ1-3|NA|NA|TRBV6-6
CASRSGEGNTIYF
TGTGCCAGCAGATCAGGGGAAGGAAACACCATATATTTT
>TRBJ1-2|TRBD1|few|TRBV10-3
CAISTTGFANYGYTF
TGTGCCATCAGTACGACAGGGTTTGCTAACTATGGCTACACCTTC